This entry is about one T cell receptor (beta chain). No antigen is known for it. 60 Vbeta and 13 Jbeta primers were used in PCR. Profiling relied on immunoSEQ multiplex PCR, and the TCRdb table lists in-frame clones only, not all of them. The sample comprises over 90,000 clones, 64% of which are singletons, and roughly 3.2% rests with the top ten. The record originates from a study of cytomegalovirus exposure and HLA in healthy donors. Study results and limitations: Across donors, presence/absence analyses took sequencing depth to be roughly uniform.

Sequenced: PBMCs. The origin of this receptor is a man between 60 and 75 years old in good health and CMV-seronegative.

The CDR3 bases are TGCGCCAGCAGTGGGCAACCCGGGACAGGGCCCACAGATACGCAGTATTTT. It specifies CASSGQPGTGPTDTQYF. The chain is built from TRBV10-1 and TRBJ2-3; the match to TRBD1 covers 9 bases. Trimming at V came to 4 bases and at J to 2 bases, leaving 10 bases not matched to a gene. Germline CDR1 and CDR2: WNHNN and SYGVQD (reference sequence). The CDR3 is 17 residues long.